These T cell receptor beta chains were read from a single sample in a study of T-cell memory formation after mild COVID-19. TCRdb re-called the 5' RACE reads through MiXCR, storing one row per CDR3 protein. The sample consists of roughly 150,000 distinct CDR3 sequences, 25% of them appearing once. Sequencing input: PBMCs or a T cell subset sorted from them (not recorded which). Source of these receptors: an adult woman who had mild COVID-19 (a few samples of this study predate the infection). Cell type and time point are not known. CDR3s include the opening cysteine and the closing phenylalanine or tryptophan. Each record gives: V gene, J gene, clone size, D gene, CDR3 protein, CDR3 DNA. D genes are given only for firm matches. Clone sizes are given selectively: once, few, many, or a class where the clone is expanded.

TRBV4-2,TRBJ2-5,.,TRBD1,CASSQDRGLQETQYF,TGTGCCAGCAGCCAGGACAGGGGGCTCCAAGAGACCCAGTACTTC
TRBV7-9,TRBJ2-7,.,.,CASSDSSYEQYF,TGTGCCAGCAGCGACTCAAGCTACGAGCAGTACTTC
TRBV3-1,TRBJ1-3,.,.,CASSQEPRPGNTIYF,TGTGCCAGCAGCCAAGAACCCCGCCCGGGAAACACCATATATTTT
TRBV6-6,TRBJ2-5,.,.,CASRLKLTSQETQYF,TGTGCCAGCAGACTTAAGTTGACGTCCCAAGAGACCCAGTACTTC
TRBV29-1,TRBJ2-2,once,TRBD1,CSVGATGTANTGELFF,TGCAGCGTTGGAGCAACCGGGACAGCCAACACCGGGGAGCTGTTTTTT
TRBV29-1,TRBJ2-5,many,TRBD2,CSVELAGGFQETQYF,TGCAGCGTTGAACTAGCGGGGGGGTTCCAAGAGACCCAGTACTTC
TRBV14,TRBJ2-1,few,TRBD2,CATSLQAGEYNEQFF,TGTGCCACCAGCCTACAAGCGGGAGAGTACAATGAGCAGTTCTTC
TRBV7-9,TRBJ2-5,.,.,CASSFPTAGLETQYF,TGTGCCAGCAGCTTCCCTACTGCGGGGTTAGAGACCCAGTACTTC
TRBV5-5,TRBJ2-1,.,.,CASSLRAPRVPEQFF,TGTGCCAGCAGCCTTCGGGCCCCCCGGGTTCCGGAGCAGTTCTTC
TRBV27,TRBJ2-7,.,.,CATPDEQYF,TGTGCCACCCCAGACGAGCAGTACTTC
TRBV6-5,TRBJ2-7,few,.,CASSIGGSGYEQYF,TGTGCCAGCAGTATAGGGGGGTCCGGGTACGAGCAGTACTTC
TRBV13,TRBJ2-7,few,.,CASSLGQGQYYEQYF,TGTGCCAGCAGCTTAGGCCAAGGACAGTACTACGAGCAGTACTTC
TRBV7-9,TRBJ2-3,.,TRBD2,CASSPGTSGALRTDTQYF,TGTGCCAGCAGCCCCGGGACTAGCGGGGCGCTAAGAACAGATACGCAGTATTTT
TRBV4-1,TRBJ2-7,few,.,CASSQGTTYEQYF,TGCGCCAGCAGCCAAGGGACTACCTACGAGCAGTACTTC
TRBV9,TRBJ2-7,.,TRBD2,CASSVVSGGEQYF,TGTGCCAGCAGCGTAGTTTCGGGAGGCGAGCAGTACTTC
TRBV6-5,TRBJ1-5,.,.,CALSRGRLSPQHF,TGTGCCTTAAGCAGAGGGCGGTTGTCGCCCCAGCATTTT
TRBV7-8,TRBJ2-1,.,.,CASSLAPLSDEQFF,TGTGCCAGCAGCTTAGCACCCCTAAGCGATGAGCAGTTCTTC
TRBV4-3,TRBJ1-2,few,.,CASSQDRGGYGYTF,TGCGCCAGCAGCCAAGATCGTGGAGGGTATGGCTACACCTTC
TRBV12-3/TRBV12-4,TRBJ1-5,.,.,CASSPPSGPQHF,TGTGCCAGCAGTCCCCCCTCGGGGCCCCAGCATTTT
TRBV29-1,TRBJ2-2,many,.,CSATGGNTGELFF,TGCAGCGCGACAGGCGGGAACACCGGGGAGCTGTTTTTT
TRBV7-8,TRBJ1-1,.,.,CASSSRGGTEAFF,TGTGCCAGCAGCTCACGGGGAGGGACTGAAGCTTTCTTT
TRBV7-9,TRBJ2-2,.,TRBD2,CASSPTSAGGELFF,TGTGCCAGCAGCCCCACTAGCGCCGGCGGGGAGCTGTTTTTT
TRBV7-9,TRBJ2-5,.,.,CASIVSSGGSREAQYF,TGTGCCAGCATCGTATCCTCCGGAGGGTCGAGGGAGGCCCAGTACTTC
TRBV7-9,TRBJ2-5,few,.,CASSFSGQETQYF,TGTGCCAGCAGCTTTAGCGGACAAGAGACCCAGTACTTC
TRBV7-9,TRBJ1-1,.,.,CASSPSQGEAFF,TGTGCCAGCAGCCCCTCGCAAGGTGAAGCTTTCTTT
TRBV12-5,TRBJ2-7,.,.,CASGLAPLRTVSSYEQYF,TGTGCTAGTGGTTTGGCTCCTCTCAGGACAGTTAGCTCCTACGAGCAGTACTTC
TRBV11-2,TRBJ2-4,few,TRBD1,CASSMRTGLNENIQYF,TGTGCCAGCAGCATGCGGACAGGCCTTAATGAAAACATTCAGTACTTC
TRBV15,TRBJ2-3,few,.,CATSTDNDDTQYF,TGTGCCACCAGCACGGATAACGACGATACGCAGTATTTT
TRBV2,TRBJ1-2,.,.,CAGTSTPSVGGYTF,TGCGCAGGGACCTCGACACCCTCCGTAGGCGGCTACACCTTC
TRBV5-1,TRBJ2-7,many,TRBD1,CASSLGQGSSYEQYF,TGTGCCAGCAGCTTGGGACAGGGAAGCTCCTACGAGCAGTACTTC
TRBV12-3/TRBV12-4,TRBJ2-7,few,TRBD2,CASTAASGIPYEQYF,TGTGCCAGCACCGCCGCTAGCGGGATTCCCTACGAGCAGTACTTC
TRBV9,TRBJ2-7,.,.,CASSASTAAGAYEQYF,TGTGCCAGCAGCGCCTCGACAGCGGCAGGGGCCTACGAGCAGTACTTC
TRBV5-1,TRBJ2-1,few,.,CASSPGDYNEQFF,TGCGCCAGCAGCCCCGGGGACTACAATGAGCAGTTCTTC
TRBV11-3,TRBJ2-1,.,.,CASSSLTNEQFF,TGTGCCAGCAGCTCCCTGACCAATGAGCAGTTCTTC
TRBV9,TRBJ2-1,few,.,CASSVGMKYDNEQFF,TGTGCCAGCAGCGTGGGCATGAAATATGACAATGAGCAGTTCTTC
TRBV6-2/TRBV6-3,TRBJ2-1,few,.,CASRPWSSPSYNEQFF,TGTGCCAGCAGGCCTTGGAGTTCTCCTTCCTACAATGAGCAGTTCTTC
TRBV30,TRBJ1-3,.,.,CAWSVPLFSGNTIYF,TGTGCCTGGAGTGTACCCTTATTCTCTGGAAACACCATATATTTT
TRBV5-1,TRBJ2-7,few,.,CASSLASGRGDEQYF,TGCGCCAGCAGCTTGGCATCGGGCAGGGGCGACGAGCAGTACTTC
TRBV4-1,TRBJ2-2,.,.,CASSQSPTGGELFF,TGCGCCAGCAGCCAATCCCCGACGGGGGGGGAGCTGTTTTTT
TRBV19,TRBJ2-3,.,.,CASSTDSARTDTQYF,TGTGCCAGTAGTACGGACTCCGCCCGCACAGATACGCAGTATTTT